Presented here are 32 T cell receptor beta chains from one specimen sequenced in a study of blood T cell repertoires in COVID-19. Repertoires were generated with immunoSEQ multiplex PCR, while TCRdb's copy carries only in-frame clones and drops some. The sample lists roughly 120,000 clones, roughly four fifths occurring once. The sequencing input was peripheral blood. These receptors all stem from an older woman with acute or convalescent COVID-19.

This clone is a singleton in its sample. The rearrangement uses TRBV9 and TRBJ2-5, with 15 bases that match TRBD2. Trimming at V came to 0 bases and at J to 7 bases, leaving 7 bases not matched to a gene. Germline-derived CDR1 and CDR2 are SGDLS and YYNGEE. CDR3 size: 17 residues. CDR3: CASSVGTSGGAKGTQYF. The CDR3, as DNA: TGTGCCAGCAGCGTAGGGACTAGCGGGGGGGCGAAAGGGACCCAGTACTTC.

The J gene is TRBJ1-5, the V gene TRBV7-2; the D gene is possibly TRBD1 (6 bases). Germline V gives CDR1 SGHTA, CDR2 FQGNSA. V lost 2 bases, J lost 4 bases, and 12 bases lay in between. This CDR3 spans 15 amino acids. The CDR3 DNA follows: TGTGCCAGCAGCTTAAGAGGGACAAGAAATCAGCCCCAGCATTTT. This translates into CASSLRGTRNQPQHF.

In nucleotides, the CDR3 is TGTGCCAGCTCATCACAGGGAGGGACAGGGGGCAACGAGCAGTACTTC. Residues: CASSSQGGTGGNEQYF. The chain uses TRBV18 and TRBJ2-7, with 12 bases that match TRBD1. Germline V gene sequence: CDR1 KGHSH, CDR2 LQKENI. The CDR3 sequence is 16 residues long. Trimming at V came to 5 bases and at J to 5 bases, leaving 10 bases not matched to a gene.

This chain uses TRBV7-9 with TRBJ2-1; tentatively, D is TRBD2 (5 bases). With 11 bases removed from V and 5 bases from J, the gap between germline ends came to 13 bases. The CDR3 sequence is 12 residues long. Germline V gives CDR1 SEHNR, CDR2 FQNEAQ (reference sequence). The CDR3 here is CASSFTHNEQFF. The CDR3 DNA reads TGTGCCTCTAGCTTCACACACAATGAGCAGTTCTTC.

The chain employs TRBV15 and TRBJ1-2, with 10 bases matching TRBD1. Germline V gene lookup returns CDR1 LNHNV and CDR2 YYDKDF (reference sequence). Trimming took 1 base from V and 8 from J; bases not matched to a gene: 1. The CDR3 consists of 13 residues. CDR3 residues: CATSRGDRGGYTF. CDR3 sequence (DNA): TGTGCCACCAGCAGAGGGGACAGGGGAGGCTACACCTTC.

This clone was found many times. CDR3 loop: CASRTGRNTEAFF. The CDR3 bases are TGTGCCAGTAGAACCGGGAGGAACACTGAAGCTTTCTTT. V gene TRBV19 combines with J gene TRBJ1-1; D is unresolved. This CDR3 spans 13 amino acids. The germline V gene encodes CDR1 LNHDA and CDR2 SQIVND (reference sequence). Trimming removed 6 bases from V and 1 base from J, with 9 bases in between.

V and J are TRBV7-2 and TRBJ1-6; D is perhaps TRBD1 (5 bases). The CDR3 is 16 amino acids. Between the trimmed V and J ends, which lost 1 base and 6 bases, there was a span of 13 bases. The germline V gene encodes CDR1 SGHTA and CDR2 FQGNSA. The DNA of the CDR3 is TGTGCCAGCAGCTTAGATCTTGGGACTCGTAATTCACCCCTCCACTTT. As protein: CASSLDLGTRNSPLHF.

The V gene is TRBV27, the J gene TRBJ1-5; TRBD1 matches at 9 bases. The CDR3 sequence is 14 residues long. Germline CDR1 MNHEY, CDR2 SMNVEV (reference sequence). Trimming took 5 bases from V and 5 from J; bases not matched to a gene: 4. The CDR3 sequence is CASSVTGGHQPQHF. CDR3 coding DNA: TGTGCCAGCAGTGTTACAGGGGGCCATCAGCCCCAGCATTTT.

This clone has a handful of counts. The CDR3 loop is CASASPAGIHSNQPQHF. CDR3 in DNA: TGTGCCAGCGCTTCCCCGGCCGGGATACATAGCAATCAGCCCCAGCATTTT. The chain links TRBV27 to TRBJ1-5; unclear D gene. The CDR3 runs 17 residues. V lost 8 bases and J 0 bases, leaving 20 bases between the germline ends. Per germline, CDR1 MNHEY and CDR2 SMNVEV (reference sequence).

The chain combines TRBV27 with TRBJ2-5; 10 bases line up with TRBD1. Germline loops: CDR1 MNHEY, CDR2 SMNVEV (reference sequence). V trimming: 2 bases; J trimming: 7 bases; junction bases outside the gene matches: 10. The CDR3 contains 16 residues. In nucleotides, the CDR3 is TGTGCCAGCAGTTTAATGGGCCCCGGACAGGGGGTGACCCAGTACTTC. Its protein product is CASSLMGPGQGVTQYF.

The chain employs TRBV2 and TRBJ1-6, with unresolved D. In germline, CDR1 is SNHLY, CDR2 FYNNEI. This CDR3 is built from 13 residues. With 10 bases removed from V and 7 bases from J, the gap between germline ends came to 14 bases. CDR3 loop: CATLPAENSPLHF. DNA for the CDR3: TGTGCCACCCTACCGGCGGAAAATTCACCCCTCCACTTT. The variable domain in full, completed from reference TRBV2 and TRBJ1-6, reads EPEVTQTPSHQVTQMGQEVILRCVPISNHLYFYWYRQILGQKVEFLVSFYNNEISEKSEIFDDQFSVERPDGSNFTLKIRSTKLEDSAMYFCATLPAENSPLHFGNGTRLTVT.

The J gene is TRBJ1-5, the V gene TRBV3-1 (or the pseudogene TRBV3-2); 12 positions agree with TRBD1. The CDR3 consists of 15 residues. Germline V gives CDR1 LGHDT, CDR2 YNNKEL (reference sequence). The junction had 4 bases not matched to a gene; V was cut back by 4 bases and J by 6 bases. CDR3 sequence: CASSPGTGGGQPQHF. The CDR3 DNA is TGTGCCAGCAGCCCCGGGACAGGGGGCGGTCAGCCCCAGCATTTT.

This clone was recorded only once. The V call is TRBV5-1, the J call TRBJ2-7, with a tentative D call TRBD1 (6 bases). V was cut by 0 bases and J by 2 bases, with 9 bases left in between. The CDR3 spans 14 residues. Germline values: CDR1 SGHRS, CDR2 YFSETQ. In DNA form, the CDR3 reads TGCGCCAGCAGCTTGGAACAGGGACCCTACGAGCAGTACTTC. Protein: CASSLEQGPYEQYF.

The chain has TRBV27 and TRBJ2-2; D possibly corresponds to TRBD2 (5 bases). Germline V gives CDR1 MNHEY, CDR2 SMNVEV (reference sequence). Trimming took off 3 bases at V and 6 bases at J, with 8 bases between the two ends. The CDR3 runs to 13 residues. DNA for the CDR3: TGTGCCAGCAGTTTCCAGCGGTCCGGGGAGCTGTTTTTT. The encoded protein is CASSFQRSGELFF.

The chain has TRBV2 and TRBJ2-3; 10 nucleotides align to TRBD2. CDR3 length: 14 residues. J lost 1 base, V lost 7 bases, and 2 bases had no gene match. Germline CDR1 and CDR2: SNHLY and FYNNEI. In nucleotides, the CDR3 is TGTGCCAGCAAAGGGACTAGCGGCACAGATACGCAGTATTTT. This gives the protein CASKGTSGTDTQYF.

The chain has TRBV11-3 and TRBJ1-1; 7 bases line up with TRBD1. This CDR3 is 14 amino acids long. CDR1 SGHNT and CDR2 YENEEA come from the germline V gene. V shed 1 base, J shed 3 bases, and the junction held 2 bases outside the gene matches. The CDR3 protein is CASSLAGGDTEAFF. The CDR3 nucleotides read TGTGCCAGCAGCTTAGCAGGGGGAGACACTGAAGCTTTCTTT.

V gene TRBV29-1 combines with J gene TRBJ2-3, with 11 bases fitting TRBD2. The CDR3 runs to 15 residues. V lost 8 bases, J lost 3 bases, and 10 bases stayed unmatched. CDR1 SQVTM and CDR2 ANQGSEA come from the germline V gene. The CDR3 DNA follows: TGCAGCACCGGAGGGGCTAGCGGGGGGACAGATACGCAGTATTTT. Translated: CSTGGASGGTDTQYF.

The CDR3: CASSVDPGDTEAFF. CDR3 DNA: TGTGCCAGCAGCGTAGACCCGGGGGACACTGAAGCTTTCTTT. The chain recombines TRBV9 with TRBJ1-1; D might be TRBD1 (5 bases). CDR1 and CDR2 from the germline V gene are SGDLS and YYNGEE. The CDR3 consists of 14 residues. Trimming removed 0 bases from V and 3 bases from J, with 9 bases in between.

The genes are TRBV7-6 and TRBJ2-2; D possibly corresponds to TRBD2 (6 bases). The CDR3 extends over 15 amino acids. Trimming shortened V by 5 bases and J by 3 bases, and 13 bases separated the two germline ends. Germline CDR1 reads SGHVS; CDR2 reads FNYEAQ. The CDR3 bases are TGTGCCAGCAGCCCGGCCGGGGGTTACACCGGGGAGCTGTTTTTT. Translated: CASSPAGGYTGELFF.

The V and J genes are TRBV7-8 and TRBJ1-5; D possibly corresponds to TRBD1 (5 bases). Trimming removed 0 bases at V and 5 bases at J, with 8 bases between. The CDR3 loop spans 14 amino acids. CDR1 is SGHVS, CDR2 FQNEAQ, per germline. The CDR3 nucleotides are TGTGCCAGCAGCTTAGCGGGGCAAGATCAGCCCCAGCATTTT. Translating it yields CASSLAGQDQPQHF.

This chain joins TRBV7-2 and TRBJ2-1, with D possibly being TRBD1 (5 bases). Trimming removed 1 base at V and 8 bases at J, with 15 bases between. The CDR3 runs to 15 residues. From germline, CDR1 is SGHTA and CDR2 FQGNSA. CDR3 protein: CASSLGAGPGDEQFF. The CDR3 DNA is TGTGCCAGCAGCTTAGGGGCAGGGCCTGGGGATGAGCAGTTCTTC.

CDR3 sequence (DNA): TGTGCCAGCAGTGACTCGCGGGGCCACTCGGGCACAGATACGCAGTATTTT. This translates into CASSDSRGHSGTDTQYF. The chain uses TRBV6-4 and TRBJ2-3, with D possibly matching TRBD2 (6 bases). V was cut by 0 bases and J by 1 base, with 14 bases left in between. There are 17 residues in the CDR3. Germline V gene lookup returns CDR1 MRHNA and CDR2 SNTAGT.

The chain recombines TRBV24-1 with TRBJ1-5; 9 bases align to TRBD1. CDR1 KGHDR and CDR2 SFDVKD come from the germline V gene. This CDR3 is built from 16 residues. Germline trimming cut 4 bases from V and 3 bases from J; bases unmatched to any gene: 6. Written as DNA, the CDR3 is TGTGCCACCAGTGAGGAACGGACAGGGGTCAATCAGCCCCAGCATTTT. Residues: CATSEERTGVNQPQHF.

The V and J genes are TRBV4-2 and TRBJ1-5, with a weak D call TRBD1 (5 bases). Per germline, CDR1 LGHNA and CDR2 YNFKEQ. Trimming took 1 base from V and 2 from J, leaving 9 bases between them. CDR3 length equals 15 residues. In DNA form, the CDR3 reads TGTGCCAGCAGCCAAGGGGGCCAGGGCAATCAGCCCCAGCATTTT. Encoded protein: CASSQGGQGNQPQHF.

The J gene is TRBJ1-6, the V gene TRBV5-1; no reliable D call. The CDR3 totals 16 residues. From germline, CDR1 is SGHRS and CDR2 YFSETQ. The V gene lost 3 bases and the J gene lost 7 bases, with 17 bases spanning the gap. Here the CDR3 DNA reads TGCGCCAGCAGCTGGTCAGGAGGGCTCGCGAATTCACCCCTCCACTTT. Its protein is CASSWSGGLANSPLHF.

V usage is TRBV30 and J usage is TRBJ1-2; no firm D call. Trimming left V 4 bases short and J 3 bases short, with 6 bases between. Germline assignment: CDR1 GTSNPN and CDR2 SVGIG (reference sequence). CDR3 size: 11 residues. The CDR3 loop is CAWTGYYGYTF. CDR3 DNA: TGTGCCTGGACAGGTTACTATGGCTACACCTTC. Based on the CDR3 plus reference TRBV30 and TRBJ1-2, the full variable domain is SQTIHQWPATLVQPVGSPLSLECTVEGTSNPNLYWYRQAAGRGLQLLFYSVGIGQISSEVPQNLSASRPQDRQFILSSKKLLLSDSGFYLCAWTGYYGYTFGSGTRLTVV.

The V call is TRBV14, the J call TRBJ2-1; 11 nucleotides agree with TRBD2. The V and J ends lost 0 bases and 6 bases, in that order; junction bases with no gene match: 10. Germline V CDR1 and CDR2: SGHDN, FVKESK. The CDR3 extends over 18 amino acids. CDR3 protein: CASSQDGPSGGPFNEQFF. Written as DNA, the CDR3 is TGTGCCAGCAGCCAAGATGGCCCTAGCGGGGGGCCCTTCAATGAGCAGTTCTTC.

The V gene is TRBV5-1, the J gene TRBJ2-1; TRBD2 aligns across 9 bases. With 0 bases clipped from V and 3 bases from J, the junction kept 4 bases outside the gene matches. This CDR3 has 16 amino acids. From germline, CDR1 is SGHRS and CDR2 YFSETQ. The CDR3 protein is CASSLVAGVGYNEQFF. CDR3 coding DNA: TGCGCCAGCAGCTTGGTAGCGGGGGTCGGCTACAATGAGCAGTTCTTC. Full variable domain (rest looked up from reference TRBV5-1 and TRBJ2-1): KAGVTQTPRYLIKTRGQQVTLSCSPISGHRSVSWYQQTPGQGLQFLFEYFSETQRNKGNFPGRFSGRQFSNSRSEMNVSTLELGDSALYLCASSLVAGVGYNEQFFGPGTRLTVL.

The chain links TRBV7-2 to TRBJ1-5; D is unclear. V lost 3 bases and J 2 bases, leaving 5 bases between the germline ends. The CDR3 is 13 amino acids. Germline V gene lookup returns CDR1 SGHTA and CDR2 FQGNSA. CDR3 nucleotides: TGTGCCAGCAGCTTCTCCCGCAATCAGCCCCAGCATTTT. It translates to CASSFSRNQPQHF. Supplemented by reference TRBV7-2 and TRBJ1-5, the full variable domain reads GAGVSQSPSNKVTEKGKDVELRCDPISGHTALYWYRQSLGQGLEFLIYFQGNSAPDKSGLPSDRFSAERTGGSVSTLTIQRTQQEDSAVYLCASSFSRNQPQHFGDGTRLSIL.

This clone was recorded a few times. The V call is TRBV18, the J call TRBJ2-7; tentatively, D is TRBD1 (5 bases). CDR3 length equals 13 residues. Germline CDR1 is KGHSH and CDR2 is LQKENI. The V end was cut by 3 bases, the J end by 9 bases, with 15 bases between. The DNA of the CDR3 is TGTGCCAGCTCACCTCAAGGGGATCCACGGCAGTACTTC. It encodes CASSPQGDPRQYF. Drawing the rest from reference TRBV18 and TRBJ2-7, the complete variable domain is NAGVMQNPRHLVRRRGQEARLRCSPMKGHSHVYWYRQLPEEGLKFMVYLQKENIIDESGMPKERFSAEFPKEGPSILRIQQVVRGDSAAYFCASSPQGDPRQYFGPGTRLTVT.

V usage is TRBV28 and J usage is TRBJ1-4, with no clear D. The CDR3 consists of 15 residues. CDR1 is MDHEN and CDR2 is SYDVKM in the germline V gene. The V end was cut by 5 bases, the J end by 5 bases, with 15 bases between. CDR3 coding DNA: TGTGCCAGCAGTCCACCGGGTCTTTTAAATGAAAAACTGTTTTTT. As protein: CASSPPGLLNEKLFF.

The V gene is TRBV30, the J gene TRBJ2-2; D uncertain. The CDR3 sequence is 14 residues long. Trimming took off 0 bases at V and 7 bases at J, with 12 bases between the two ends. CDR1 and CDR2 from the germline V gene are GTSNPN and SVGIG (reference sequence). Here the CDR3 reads CAWSVLLGDGELFF. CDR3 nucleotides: TGTGCCTGGAGTGTACTATTAGGAGACGGGGAGCTGTTTTTT. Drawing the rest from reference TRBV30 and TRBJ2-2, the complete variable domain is SQTIHQWPATLVQPVGSPLSLECTVEGTSNPNLYWYRQAAGRGLQLLFYSVGIGQISSEVPQNLSASRPQDRQFILSSKKLLLSDSGFYLCAWSVLLGDGELFFGEGSRLTVL.